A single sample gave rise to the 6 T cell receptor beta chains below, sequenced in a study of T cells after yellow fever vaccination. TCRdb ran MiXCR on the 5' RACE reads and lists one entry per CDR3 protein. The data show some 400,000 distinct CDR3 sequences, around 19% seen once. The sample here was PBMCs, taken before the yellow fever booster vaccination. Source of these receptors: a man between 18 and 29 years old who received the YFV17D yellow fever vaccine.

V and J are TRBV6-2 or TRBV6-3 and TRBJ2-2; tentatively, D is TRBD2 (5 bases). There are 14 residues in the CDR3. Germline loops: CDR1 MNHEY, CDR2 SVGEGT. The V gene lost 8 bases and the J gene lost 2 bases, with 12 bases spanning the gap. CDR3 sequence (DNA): TGTGCCAGCGGGAACAGCGGTAACACCGGGGAGCTGTTTTTT. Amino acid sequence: CASGNSGNTGELFF.

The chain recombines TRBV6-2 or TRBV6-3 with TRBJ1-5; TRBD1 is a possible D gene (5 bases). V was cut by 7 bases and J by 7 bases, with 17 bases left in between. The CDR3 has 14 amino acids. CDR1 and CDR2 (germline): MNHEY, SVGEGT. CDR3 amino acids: CASKWSGGSQPQHF. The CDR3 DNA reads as TGTGCCAGCAAGTGGAGCGGGGGATCCCAGCCCCAGCATTTT.

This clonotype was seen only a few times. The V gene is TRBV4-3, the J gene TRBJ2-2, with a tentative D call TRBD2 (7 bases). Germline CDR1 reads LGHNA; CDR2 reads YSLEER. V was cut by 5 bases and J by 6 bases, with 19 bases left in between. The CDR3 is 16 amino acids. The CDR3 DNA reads TGCGCCAGCAGCGGATCGGGGGGCCAGATTTCCGGGGAGCTGTTTTTT. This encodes CASSGSGGQISGELFF.

The chain's CDR3 is CASSAGSHTDTQYF. CDR3 DNA sequence: TGTGCCAGCAGTGCAGGTAGTCACACAGATACGCAGTATTTT. The gene calls are TRBV6-1 and TRBJ2-3, with D hard to call. CDR3 length equals 14 residues. Germline assignment: CDR1 MNHNS and CDR2 SASEGT. Trimming cost V 4 bases and J 2 bases, with 10 bases left between them.

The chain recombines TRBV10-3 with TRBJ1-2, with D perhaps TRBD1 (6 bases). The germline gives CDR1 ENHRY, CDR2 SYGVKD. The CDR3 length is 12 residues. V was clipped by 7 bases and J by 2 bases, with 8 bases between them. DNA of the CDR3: TGTGCCATCACTGGGGGCAACTATGGCTACACCTTC. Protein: CAITGGNYGYTF.

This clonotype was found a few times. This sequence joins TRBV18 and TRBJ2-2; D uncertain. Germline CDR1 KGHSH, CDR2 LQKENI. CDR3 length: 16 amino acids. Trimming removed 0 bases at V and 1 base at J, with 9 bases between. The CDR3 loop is CASSPPDHLNTGELFF. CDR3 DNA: TGTGCCAGCTCACCACCGGACCACCTGAACACCGGGGAGCTGTTTTTT.